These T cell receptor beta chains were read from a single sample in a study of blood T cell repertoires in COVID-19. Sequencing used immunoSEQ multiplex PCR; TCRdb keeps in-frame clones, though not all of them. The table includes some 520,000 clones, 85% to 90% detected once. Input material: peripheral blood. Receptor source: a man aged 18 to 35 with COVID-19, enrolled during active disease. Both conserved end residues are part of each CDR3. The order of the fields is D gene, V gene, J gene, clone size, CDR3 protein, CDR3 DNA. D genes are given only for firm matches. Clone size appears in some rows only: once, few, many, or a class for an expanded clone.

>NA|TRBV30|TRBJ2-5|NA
CAQTTGETQYF
TGTGCCCAAACCACGGGGGAGACCCAGTACTTC
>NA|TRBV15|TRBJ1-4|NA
CATSRDIRKLFF
TGTGCCACCAGCAGAGATATCAGAAAACTGTTTTTT
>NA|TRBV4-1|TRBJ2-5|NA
CASSYSGEETQYF
TGCGCCAGCAGCTACTCGGGGGAAGAGACCCAGTACTTC
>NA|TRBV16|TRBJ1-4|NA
CASSHQGTNEKLFF
TGTGCCAGCAGCCACCAGGGGACCAATGAAAAACTGTTTTTT
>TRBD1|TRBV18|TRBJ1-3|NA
CASSHPGQSSGNTIYF
TGTGCCAGCTCACACCCGGGACAGAGCTCTGGAAACACCATATATTTT
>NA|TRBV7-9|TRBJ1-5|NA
CASSFGQTNQPQHF
TGTGCCAGCAGCTTCGGACAGACTAATCAGCCCCAGCATTTT
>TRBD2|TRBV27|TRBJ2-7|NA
CASSLRAGGIYEQYF
TGTGCCAGCAGTTTACGCGCGGGGGGGATATACGAGCAGTACTTC
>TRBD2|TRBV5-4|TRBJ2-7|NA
CASSFQGGTYEQYF
TGTGCCAGCAGCTTCCAGGGAGGGACCTACGAGCAGTACTTC
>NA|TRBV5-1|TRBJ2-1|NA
CASSLVGGISVNEQFF
TGCGCCAGCAGCTTGGTGGGCGGGATCTCTGTGAATGAGCAGTTCTTC
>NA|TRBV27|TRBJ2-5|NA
CASSLGPTGGASGETQYF
TGTGCCAGCAGTTTAGGCCCCACCGGAGGGGCATCCGGAGAGACCCAGTACTTC
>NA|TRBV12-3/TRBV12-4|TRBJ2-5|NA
CASSFRRWETQYF
TGTGCCAGCAGTTTTCGCAGATGGGAGACCCAGTACTTC
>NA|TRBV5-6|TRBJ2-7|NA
CASSLTAGASYEQYF
TGTGCCAGCAGCTTGACTGCGGGGGCCTCCTACGAGCAGTACTTC
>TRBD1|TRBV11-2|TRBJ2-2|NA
CASSLVVGQAYTGELFF
TGTGCCAGCAGCTTAGTTGTGGGACAGGCCTACACCGGGGAGCTGTTTTTT
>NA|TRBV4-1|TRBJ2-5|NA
CASSQPFGTQYF
TGCGCCAGCAGCCAACCTTTCGGGACCCAGTACTTC
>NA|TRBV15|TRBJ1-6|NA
CATSREARVSPLHF
TGTGCCACCAGCAGAGAGGCGAGGGTTTCACCCCTCCACTTT
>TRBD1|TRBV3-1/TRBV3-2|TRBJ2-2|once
CASSRISTGGNTGELFF
TGTGCCAGCAGCAGAATTTCGACAGGGGGCAACACCGGGGAGCTGTTTTTT
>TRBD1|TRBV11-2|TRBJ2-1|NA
CASSYDRVGEQFF
TGTGCCAGCAGCTATGACAGGGTCGGTGAGCAGTTCTTC
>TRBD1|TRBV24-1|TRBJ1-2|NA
CATSDLGQGGNGYTF
TGTGCCACCAGTGATTTGGGACAGGGTGGAAATGGCTACACCTTC
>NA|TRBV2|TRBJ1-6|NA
CASEGERGARGSPLHF
TGTGCCAGCGAGGGAGAGAGGGGCGCTAGGGGGTCACCCCTCCACTTT
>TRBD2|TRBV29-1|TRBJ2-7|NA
CSAGTSGNVEQYF
TGCAGCGCTGGGACTAGCGGGAATGTCGAGCAGTACTTC
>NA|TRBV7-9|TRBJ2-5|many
CASSLVAQETQYF
TGTGCCAGCAGCTTAGTGGCACAAGAGACCCAGTACTTC
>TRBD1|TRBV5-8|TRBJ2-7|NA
CASSLSGTGGAASEQYF
TGTGCCAGCAGCTTGTCCGGGACAGGGGGCGCAGCGTCCGAGCAGTACTTC
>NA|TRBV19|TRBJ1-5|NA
CASSPGQSTGQPQHF
TGTGCCAGTAGTCCTGGACAGTCCACCGGTCAGCCCCAGCATTTT
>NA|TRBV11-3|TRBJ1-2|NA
CASSLSANYGYTF
TGTGCCAGCAGCTTATCAGCTAACTATGGCTACACCTTC
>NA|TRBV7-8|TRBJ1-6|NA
CASSESRGSNYNSPLHF
TGTGCCAGCAGCGAATCACGGGGATCCAACTATAATTCACCCCTCCACTTT
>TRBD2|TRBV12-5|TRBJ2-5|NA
CASGLDRLAGVTETQYF
TGTGCTAGTGGTTTGGACAGACTAGCGGGAGTAACGGAGACCCAGTACTTC
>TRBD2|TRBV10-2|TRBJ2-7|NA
CASSVGLAGAYEQYF
TGCGCCAGCAGTGTAGGGCTAGCGGGAGCCTACGAGCAGTACTTC
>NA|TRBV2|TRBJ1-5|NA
CASLQTDSNQPQHF
TGTGCCAGCCTGCAGACAGATAGCAATCAGCCCCAGCATTTT
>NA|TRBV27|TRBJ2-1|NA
CASSLGRGYNEQFF
TGTGCCAGCAGTTTGGGTCGGGGCTACAATGAGCAGTTCTTC
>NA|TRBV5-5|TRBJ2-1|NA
CASRGGQASYNEQFF
TGTGCCAGCAGGGGTGGGCAGGCCTCCTACAATGAGCAGTTCTTC
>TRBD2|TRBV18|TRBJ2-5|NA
CASSPLAGGPETQYF
TGTGCCAGCTCACCACTAGCGGGAGGTCCAGAGACCCAGTACTTC
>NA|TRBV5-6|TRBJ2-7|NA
CASSFGTPFEQYF
TGTGCCAGCAGCTTCGGGACTCCCTTCGAGCAGTACTTC
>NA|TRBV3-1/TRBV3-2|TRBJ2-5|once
CASSQVRRQVQETQYF
TGTGCCAGCAGCCAAGTAAGGAGACAGGTTCAAGAGACCCAGTACTTC
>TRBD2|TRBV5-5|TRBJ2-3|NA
CASSLTSGGRDTQYF
TGTGCCAGCAGCTTGACGTCGGGAGGGAGAGATACGCAGTATTTT
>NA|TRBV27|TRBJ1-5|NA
CASSPLPQGRDQPQHF
TGTGCCAGCAGTCCGCTGCCTCAGGGTAGGGATCAGCCCCAGCATTTT
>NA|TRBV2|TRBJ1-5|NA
CASSAGSNQPQHF
TGTGCCAGCTCTGCAGGTAGCAATCAGCCCCAGCATTTT
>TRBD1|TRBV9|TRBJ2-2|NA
CASRKGQSTGELFF
TGTGCCAGCAGGAAGGGACAGAGCACCGGGGAGCTGTTTTTT
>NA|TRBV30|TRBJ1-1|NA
CAWRAQGITEAFF
TGTGCCTGGAGGGCCCAGGGGATCACTGAAGCTTTCTTT
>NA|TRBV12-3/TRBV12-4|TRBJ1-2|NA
CASSLSQEGGYTF
TGTGCCAGCAGTTTATCACAGGAGGGTGGCTACACCTTC
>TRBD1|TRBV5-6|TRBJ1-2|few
CASSSGQGDGYTF
TGTGCCAGCAGCTCAGGACAGGGAGACGGCTACACCTTC
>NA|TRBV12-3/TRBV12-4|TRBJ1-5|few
CASSRGWDQPQHF
TGTGCCAGCAGCAGGGGATGGGATCAGCCCCAGCATTTT
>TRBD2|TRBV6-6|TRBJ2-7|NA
CASRTSGTSSYEQYF
TGTGCCAGCAGAACTAGCGGGACCAGCTCCTACGAGCAGTACTTC
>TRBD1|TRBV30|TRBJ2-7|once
CAWARQGGEQYF
TGTGCCTGGGCTAGACAGGGCGGCGAGCAGTACTTC
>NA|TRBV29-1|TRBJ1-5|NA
CRGLSSNQPQHF
TGCAGGGGCTTGTCTAGCAATCAGCCCCAGCATTTT
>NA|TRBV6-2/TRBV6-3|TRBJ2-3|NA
CASSPQRKRTSTDTQYF
TGTGCCAGCAGCCCTCAAAGAAAGAGGACTAGCACAGATACGCAGTATTTT
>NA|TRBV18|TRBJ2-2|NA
CASSNFENTGELFF
TGTGCCAGCTCAAACTTCGAAAACACCGGGGAGCTGTTTTTT
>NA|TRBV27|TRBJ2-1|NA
CASSQGLAHNEQFF
TGTGCCAGCAGCCAAGGTCTAGCCCACAATGAGCAGTTCTTC
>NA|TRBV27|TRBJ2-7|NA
CASSSGRGGEYF
TGTGCCAGCAGTTCCGGTAGGGGTGGGGAGTACTTC
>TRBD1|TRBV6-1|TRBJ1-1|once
CASSEGTANGAFF
TGTGCCAGCAGTGAGGGGACAGCCAATGGGGCTTTCTTT
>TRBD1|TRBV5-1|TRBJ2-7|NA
CASSPGDRGSHEQYF
TGCGCCAGCAGCCCCGGGGACAGGGGGTCCCACGAGCAGTACTTC